This T cell receptor (beta chain) was found in a study of blood T cell repertoires in COVID-19. Turning to the study itself: The analysed material was cDNA or gDNA that came from T cells, B-cell-depleted T cells, or PBMCs.

This CDR3 has 16 amino acids. Germline trimming cut 1 base from V and 0 bases from J; bases unmatched to any gene: 2. From germline, CDR1 is MDHEN and CDR2 SYDVKM. Profiled with immunoSEQ multiplex PCR; TCRdb holds only in-frame clones, not every one. The table has roughly 400,000 clones, about 87% seen once. The chain combines TRBV28 with TRBJ1-4; 7 bases align to TRBD1. This sequence originates from a woman between 45 and 60 years old who had recovered from COVID-19. The material sequenced was PBMCs or T cells enriched from blood (not recorded which). The CDR3 DNA sequence: TGTGCCAGCAGTTTATATACAGGGGCAACTAATGAAAAACTGTTTTTT. This gives the protein CASSLYTGATNEKLFF. Looking up the rest from reference TRBV28 and TRBJ1-4 gives the full variable domain: DVKVTQSSRYLVKRTGEKVFLECVQDMDHENMFWYRQDPGLGLRLIYFSYDVKMKEKGDIPEGYSVSREKKERFSLILESASTNQTSMYLCASSLYTGATNEKLFFGSGTQLSVL.